This T cell receptor beta chain was recorded in a study of T cell clonality in common variable immunodeficiency. Whole-study findings and limits: Repertoire-complication correlations in CVID were limited by patient heterogeneity. Reportedly, TCR beta sequences from common variable immunodeficiency showed fewer deletions and N-nucleotide insertions. CVID subjects shared fewer TCRbeta clones than healthy controls did.

With respect to this clone: Its target is not known. A much more abundant neighbour one base away suggests this may be a read error.

Assay: immunoSEQ multiplex PCR; the TCRdb copy retains only in-frame clones and omits some. This sample has under 35,000 clones, each found more than once. The sequence was collected from a person aged 18-70 years in good health. Sequencing input: peripheral blood mononuclear cells.

The CDR3 DNA, read in part, is TGCAGTGCTGGGGGACAGGGCCCTGGGGCCAACGTA. Its translation is CSAGGQGPGANV. In full, the CDR3 is CSAGGQGPGANVLFF. The chain carries TRBV20-1 and TRBJ1-4, with TRBD1 matching 9 bases. Coverage ceases 3 residues before the CDR3 finishes, and the germline J gene fills in the end. The germline CDR1 and CDR2 sequences are DFQATT and SNEGSKA (reference sequence). The CDR3 is 15 amino acids.